This TCR beta chain was profiled in a study of spatial heterogeneity in lung cancer. For the study at large: Detection consistently captured more beta-chain sequences than alpha-chain sequences.

Germline loops: CDR1 SQVTM, CDR2 ANQGSEA. Trimming removed 4 bases from V and 1 base from J, with 9 bases in between. This CDR3 spans 13 amino acids. TCRdb reprocessed the 5' RACE reads via MiXCR and lists one record per CDR3 protein. The repertoire holds about 11,000 distinct CDR3 sequences, with 15% to 20% as singletons. Indicated time point: sample taken at primary tumor resection. Unsorted whole RNA samples from tumor, nontumor lung or frozen PBMC were sequenced. Samples were donated by 72 untreated early-stage non-small cell lung cancer patients. This clonotype has more than one count but fewer than ten.

Sequenced here: PBMCs, sampled at surgery. The chain joins TRBV29-1 to TRBJ2-3; D is undetermined. The clonotype was recovered from a male donor with early-stage non-small cell lung cancer. This CDR3 reads CSVASDGTDTQYF. As DNA, the CDR3 is TGCAGCGTTGCGTCGGACGGCACAGATACGCAGTATTTT.